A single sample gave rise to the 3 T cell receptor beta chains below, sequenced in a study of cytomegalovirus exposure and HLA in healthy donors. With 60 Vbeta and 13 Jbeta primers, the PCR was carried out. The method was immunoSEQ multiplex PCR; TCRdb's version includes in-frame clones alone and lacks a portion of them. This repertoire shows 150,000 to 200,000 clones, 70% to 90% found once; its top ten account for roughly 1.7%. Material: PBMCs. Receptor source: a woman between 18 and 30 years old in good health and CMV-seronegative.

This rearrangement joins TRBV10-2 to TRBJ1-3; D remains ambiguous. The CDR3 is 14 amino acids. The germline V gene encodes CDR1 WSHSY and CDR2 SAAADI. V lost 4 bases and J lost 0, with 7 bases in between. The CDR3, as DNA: TGCGCCAGCAGTGGGTACACCTCTGGAAACACCATATATTTT. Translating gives CASSGYTSGNTIYF.

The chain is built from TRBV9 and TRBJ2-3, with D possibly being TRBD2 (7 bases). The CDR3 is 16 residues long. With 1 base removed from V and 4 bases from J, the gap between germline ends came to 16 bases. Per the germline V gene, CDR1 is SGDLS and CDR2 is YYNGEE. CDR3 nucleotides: TGTGCCAGCAGCGTAAGCGGCGGGGGCCAGCCAGATACGCAGTATTTT. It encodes CASSVSGGGQPDTQYF.

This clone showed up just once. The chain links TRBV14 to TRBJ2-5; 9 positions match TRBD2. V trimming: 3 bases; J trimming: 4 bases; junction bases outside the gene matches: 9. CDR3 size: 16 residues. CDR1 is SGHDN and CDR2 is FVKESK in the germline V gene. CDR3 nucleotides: TGTGCCAGCAGCCATCCTCTTAGCGGGAGAGGAGAGACCCAGTACTTC. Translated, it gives CASSHPLSGRGETQYF.